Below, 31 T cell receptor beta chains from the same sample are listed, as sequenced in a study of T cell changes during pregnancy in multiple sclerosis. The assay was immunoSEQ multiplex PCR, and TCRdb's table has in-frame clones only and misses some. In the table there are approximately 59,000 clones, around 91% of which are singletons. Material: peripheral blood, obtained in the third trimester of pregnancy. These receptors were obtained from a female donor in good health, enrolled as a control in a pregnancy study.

CDR3 nucleotide sequence: TGTGCCAGCAGCTCTCCGCCAGGGGGCCCGAAGACCCAGTACTTC. Translation gives CASSSPPGGPKTQYF. The chain recombines TRBV7-2 with TRBJ2-5, with TRBD1 identical over 8 bases. V lost 4 bases to trimming and J lost 6 bases; unmatched junction nucleotides: 10. Germline CDR1 is SGHTA and CDR2 is FQGNSA. The CDR3 runs to 15 residues.

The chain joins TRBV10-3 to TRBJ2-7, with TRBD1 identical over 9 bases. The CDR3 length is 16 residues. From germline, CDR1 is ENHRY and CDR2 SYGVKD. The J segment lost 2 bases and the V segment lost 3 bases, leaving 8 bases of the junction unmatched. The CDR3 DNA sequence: TGTGCCATCAGTGATCGTTTGGGACAGGGAGCCTACGAGCAGTACTTC. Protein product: CAISDRLGQGAYEQYF.

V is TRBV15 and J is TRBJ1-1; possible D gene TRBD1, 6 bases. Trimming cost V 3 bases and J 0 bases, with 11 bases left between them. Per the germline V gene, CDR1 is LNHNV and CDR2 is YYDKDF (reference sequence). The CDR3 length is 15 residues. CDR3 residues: CATSSPDRLNTEAFF. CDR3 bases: TGTGCCACCAGCAGCCCGGACAGACTGAACACTGAAGCTTTCTTT.

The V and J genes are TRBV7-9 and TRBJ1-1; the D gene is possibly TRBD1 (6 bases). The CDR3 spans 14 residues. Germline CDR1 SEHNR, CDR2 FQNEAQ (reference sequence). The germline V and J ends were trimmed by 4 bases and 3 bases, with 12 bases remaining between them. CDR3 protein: CASSSDRWDTEAFF. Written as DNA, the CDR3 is TGTGCCAGCAGCTCCGACAGGTGGGACACTGAAGCTTTCTTT. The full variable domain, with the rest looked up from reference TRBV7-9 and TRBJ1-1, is DTGVSQNPRHKITKRGQNVTFRCDPISEHNRLYWYRQTLGQGPEFLTYFQNEAQLEKSRLLSDRFSAERPKGSFSTLEIQRTEQGDSAMYLCASSSDRWDTEAFFGQGTRLTVV.

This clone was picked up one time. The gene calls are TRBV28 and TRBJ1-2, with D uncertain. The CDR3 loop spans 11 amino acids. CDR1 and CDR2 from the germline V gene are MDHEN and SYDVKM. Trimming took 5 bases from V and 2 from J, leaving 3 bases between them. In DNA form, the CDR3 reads TGTGCCAGCAGTCTAAACTATGGCTACACCTTC. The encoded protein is CASSLNYGYTF.

DNA for the CDR3: TGTGCCAGCAGCCCCGGGACAGGGGACGAAGCTTTCTTT. Encoded protein: CASSPGTGDEAFF. The chain employs TRBV7-9 and TRBJ1-1, with 10 bases fitting TRBD1. Germline CDR1 SEHNR, CDR2 FQNEAQ (reference sequence). The CDR3 has 13 residues. Trimming cost V 5 bases and J 8 bases; bases outside gene matches: 5.

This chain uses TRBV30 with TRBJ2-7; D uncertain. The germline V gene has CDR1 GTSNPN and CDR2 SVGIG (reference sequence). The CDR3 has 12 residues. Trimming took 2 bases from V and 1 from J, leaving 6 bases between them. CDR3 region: CAWSHISYEQYF. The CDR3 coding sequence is TGTGCCTGGAGTCACATTTCCTACGAGCAGTACTTC.

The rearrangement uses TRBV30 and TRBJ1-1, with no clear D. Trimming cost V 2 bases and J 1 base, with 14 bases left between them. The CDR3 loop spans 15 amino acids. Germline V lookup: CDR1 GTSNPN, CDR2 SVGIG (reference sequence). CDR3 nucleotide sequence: TGTGCCTGGAGTAGAGGGTTCGGGTCGAACACTGAAGCTTTCTTT. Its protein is CAWSRGFGSNTEAFF.

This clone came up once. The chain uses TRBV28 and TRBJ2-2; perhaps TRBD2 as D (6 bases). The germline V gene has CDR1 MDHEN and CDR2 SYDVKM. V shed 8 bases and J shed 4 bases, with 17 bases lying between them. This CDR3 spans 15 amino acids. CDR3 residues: CASVRPLGGTGELFF. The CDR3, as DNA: TGTGCCAGCGTTAGACCCTTGGGGGGCACCGGGGAGCTGTTTTTT.

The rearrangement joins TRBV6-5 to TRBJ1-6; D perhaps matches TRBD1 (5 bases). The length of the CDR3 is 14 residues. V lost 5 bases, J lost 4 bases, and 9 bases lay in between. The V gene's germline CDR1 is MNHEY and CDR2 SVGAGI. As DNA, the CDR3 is TGTGCCAGCAGTGTGACAGAGTATAATTCACCCCTCCACTTT. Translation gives CASSVTEYNSPLHF.

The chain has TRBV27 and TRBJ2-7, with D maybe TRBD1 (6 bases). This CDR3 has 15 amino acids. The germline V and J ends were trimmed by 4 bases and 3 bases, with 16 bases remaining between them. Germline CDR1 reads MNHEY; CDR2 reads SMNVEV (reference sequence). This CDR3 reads CASSWSFGGVYEQYF. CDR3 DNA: TGTGCCAGCAGTTGGTCGTTTGGGGGCGTCTACGAGCAGTACTTC.

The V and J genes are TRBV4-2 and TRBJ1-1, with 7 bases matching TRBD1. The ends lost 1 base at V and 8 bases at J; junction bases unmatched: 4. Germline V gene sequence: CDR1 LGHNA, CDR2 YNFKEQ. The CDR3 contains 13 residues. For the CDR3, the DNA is TGTGCCAGCAGCCAAGGAGACAGGGTGGAAGCTTTCTTT. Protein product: CASSQGDRVEAFF.

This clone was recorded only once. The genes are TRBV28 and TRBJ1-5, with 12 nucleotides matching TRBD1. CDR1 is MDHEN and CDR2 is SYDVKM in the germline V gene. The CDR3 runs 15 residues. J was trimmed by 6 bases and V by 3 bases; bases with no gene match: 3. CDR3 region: CASSFGTGGFQPQHF. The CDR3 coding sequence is TGTGCCAGCAGTTTTGGGACAGGGGGCTTTCAGCCCCAGCATTTT.

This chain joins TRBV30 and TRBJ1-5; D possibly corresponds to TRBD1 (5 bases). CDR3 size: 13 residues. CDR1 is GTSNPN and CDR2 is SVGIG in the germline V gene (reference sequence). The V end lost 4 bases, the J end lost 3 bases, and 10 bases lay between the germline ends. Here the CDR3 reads CAWKEQVNQPQHF. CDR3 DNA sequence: TGTGCCTGGAAGGAACAGGTCAATCAGCCCCAGCATTTT.

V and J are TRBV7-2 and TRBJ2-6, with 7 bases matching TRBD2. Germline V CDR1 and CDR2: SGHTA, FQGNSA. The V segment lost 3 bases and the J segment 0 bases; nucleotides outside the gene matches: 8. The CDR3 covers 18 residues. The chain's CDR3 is CASSFQAGIISGANVLTF. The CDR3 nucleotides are TGTGCCAGCAGCTTCCAAGCGGGGATTATCTCTGGGGCCAACGTCCTGACTTTC.

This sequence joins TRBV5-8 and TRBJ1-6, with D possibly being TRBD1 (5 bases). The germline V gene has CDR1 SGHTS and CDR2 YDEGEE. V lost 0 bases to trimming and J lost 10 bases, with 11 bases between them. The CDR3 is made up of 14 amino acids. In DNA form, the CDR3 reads TGTGCCAGCAGCTTGGAGGCAGGGAAGTCACCCCTCCACTTT. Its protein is CASSLEAGKSPLHF.

The CDR3 region has the DNA TGTGCCAGCAGGTCCGCCGGGACAGGGAATTATGGCTACACCTTC. Residues: CASRSAGTGNYGYTF. This sequence joins TRBV7-9 and TRBJ1-2; TRBD1 agrees at 9 bases. The V gene end was trimmed by 6 bases and the J gene end by 5 bases; junction bases not matched to a gene: 10. Germline V gene data show CDR1 as SEHNR and CDR2 as FQNEAQ (reference sequence). The CDR3 contains 15 residues.

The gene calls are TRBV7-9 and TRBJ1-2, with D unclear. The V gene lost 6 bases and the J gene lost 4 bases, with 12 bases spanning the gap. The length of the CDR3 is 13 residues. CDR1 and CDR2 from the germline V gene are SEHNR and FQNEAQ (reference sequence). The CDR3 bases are TGTGCCAGCAGTAGCGACACCCTCTATGGCTACACCTTC. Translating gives CASSSDTLYGYTF.

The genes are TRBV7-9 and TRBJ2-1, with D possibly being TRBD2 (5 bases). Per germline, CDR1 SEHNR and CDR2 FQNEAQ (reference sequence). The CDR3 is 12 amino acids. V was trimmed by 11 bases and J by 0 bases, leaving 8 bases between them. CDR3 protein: CASGSSYNEQFF. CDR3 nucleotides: TGTGCCTCGGGAAGCTCCTACAATGAGCAGTTCTTC.

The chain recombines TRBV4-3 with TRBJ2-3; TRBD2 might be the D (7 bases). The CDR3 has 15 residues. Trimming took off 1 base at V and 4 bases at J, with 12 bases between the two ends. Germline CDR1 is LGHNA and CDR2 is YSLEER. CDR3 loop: CASSQAPGGADTQYF. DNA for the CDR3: TGCGCCAGCAGCCAAGCCCCGGGGGGCGCAGATACGCAGTATTTT.

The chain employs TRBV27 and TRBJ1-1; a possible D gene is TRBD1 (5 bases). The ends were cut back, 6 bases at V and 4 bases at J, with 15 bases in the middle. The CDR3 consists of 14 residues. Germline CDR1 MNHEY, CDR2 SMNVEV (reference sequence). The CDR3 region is CASRRYGGGTEAFF. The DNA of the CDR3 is TGTGCCAGCAGGCGATACGGGGGGGGCACTGAAGCTTTCTTT.

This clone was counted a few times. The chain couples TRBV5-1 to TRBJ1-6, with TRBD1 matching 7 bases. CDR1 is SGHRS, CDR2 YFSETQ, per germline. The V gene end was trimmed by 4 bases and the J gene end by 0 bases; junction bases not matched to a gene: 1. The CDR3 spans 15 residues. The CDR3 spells CASSRDSSYNSPLHF. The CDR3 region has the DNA TGCGCCAGCAGCAGGGACAGCTCCTATAATTCACCCCTCCACTTT.

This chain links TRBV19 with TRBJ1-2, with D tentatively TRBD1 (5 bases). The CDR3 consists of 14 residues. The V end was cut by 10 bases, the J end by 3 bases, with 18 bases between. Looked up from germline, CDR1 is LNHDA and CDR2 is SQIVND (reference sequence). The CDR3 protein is CATKPRGVDYGYTF. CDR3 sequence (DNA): TGTGCCACCAAACCGCGGGGGGTTGACTATGGCTACACCTTC.

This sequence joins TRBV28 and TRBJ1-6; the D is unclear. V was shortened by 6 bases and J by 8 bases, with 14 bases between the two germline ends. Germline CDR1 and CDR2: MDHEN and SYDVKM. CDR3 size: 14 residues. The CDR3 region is CASRKTATYSPLHF. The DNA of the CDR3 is TGTGCCAGCAGGAAAACCGCGACTTATTCACCCCTCCACTTT.

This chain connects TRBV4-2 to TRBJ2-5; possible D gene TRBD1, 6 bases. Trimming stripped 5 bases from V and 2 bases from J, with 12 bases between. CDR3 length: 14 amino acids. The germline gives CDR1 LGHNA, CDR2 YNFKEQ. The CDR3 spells CASSRQVRQETQYF. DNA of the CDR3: TGTGCCAGCAGCAGACAGGTTAGGCAAGAGACCCAGTACTTC.

The DNA of the CDR3 is TGTGCCAGCAGGAGGACTAGCGGGGGGAACCAAGAGACCCAGTACTTC. Residues: CASRRTSGGNQETQYF. The chain has TRBV4-2 and TRBJ2-5; TRBD2 aligns across 14 bases. Germline assignment: CDR1 LGHNA and CDR2 YNFKEQ. Losses at the gene ends were 6 bases for V and 0 bases for J; bases not matched to a gene: 3. The CDR3 is 16 amino acids.

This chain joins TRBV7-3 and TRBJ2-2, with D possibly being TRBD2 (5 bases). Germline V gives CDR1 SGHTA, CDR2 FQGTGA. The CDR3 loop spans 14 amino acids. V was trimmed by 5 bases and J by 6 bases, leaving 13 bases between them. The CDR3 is CASSKNGVPGELFF. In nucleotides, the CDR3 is TGTGCCAGCAGCAAAAACGGGGTCCCCGGGGAGCTGTTTTTT.

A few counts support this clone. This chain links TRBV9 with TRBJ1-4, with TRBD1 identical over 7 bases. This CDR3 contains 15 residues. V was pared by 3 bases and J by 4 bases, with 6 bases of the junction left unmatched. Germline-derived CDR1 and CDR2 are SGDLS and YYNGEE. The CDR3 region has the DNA TGTGCCAGCAGCGCCCGGGACAGCCTTAATGAAAAACTGTTTTTT. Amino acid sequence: CASSARDSLNEKLFF.

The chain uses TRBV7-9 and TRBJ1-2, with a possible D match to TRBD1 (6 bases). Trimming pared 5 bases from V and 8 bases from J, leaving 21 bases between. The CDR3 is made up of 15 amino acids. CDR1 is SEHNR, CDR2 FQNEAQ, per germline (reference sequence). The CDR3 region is CASSPPTVNQGGYTF. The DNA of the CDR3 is TGTGCCAGCAGCCCCCCGACAGTCAACCAGGGGGGCTACACCTTC.

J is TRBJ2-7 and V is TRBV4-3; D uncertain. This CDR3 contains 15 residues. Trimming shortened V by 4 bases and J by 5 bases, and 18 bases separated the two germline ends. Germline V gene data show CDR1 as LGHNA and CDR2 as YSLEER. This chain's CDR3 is CASSPDGNDRDEQYF. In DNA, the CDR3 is TGCGCCAGCAGCCCCGATGGTAACGATCGAGACGAGCAGTACTTC.

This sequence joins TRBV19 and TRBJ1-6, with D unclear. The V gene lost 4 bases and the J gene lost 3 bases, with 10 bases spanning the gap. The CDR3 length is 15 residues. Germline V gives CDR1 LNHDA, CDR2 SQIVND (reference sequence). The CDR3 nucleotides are TGTGCCAGTAGTACGTCAGGCGTCTATAATTCACCCCTCCACTTT. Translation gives CASSTSGVYNSPLHF.